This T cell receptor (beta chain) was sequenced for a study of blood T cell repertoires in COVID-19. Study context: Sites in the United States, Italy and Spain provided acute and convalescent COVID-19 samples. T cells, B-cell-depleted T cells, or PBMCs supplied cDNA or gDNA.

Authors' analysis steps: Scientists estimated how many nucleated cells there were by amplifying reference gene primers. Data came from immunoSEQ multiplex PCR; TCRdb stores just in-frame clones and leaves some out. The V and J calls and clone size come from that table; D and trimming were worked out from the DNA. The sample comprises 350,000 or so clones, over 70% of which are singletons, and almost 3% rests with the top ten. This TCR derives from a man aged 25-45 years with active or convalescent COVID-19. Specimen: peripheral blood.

This chain's CDR3 is CASRFTGDTGELFF. DNA of the CDR3: TGTGCCAGCAGGTTTACAGGGGACACCGGGGAGCTGTTTTTT. The chain has TRBV11-3 and TRBJ2-2, with 7 nucleotides matching TRBD1. The CDR3 length is 14 residues. From germline, CDR1 is SGHNT and CDR2 YENEEA. The V segment lost 6 bases and the J segment 3 bases; nucleotides outside the gene matches: 4.